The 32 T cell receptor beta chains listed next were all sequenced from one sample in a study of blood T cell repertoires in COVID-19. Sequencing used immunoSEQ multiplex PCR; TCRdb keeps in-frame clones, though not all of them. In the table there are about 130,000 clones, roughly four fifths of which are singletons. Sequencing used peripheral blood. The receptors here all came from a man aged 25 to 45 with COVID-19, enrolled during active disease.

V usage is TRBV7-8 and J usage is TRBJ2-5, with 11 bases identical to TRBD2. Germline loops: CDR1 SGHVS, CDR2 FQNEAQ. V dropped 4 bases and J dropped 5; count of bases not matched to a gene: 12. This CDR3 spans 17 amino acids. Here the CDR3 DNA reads TGTGCCAGCAGCTCTCTCGCTAGCGGGAGGATCAGGGAGACCCAGTACTTC. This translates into CASSSLASGRIRETQYF.

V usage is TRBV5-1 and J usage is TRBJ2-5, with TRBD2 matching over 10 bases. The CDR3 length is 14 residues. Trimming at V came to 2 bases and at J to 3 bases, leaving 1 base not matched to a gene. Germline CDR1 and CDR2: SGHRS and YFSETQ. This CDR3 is CASSFGLAEETQYF. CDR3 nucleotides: TGCGCCAGCAGCTTTGGACTAGCGGAAGAGACCCAGTACTTC.

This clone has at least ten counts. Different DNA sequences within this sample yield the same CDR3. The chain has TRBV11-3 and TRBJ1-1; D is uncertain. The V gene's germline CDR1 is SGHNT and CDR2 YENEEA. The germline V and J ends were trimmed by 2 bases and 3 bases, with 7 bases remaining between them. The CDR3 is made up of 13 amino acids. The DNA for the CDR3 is TGTGCCAGCAGCTTATTCGGTGACACTGAAGCTTTCTTT. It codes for CASSLFGDTEAFF.

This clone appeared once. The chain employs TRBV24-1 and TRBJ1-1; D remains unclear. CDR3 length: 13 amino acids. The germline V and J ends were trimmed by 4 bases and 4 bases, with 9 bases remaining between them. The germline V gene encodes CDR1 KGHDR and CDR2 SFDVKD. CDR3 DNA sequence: TGTGCCACCAGTGACTCAGGACTCACTGAAGCTTTCTTT. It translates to CATSDSGLTEAFF.

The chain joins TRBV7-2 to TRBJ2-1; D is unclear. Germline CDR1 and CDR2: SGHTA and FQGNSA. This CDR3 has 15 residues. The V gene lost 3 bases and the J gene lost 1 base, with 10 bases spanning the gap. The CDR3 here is CASSFVGGSYNEQFF. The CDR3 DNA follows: TGTGCCAGCAGCTTTGTTGGCGGTTCCTACAATGAGCAGTTCTTC.

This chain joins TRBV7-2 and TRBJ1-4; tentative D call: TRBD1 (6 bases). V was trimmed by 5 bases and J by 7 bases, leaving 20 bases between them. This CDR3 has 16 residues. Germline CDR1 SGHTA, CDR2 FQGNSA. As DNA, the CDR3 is TGTGCCAGCAGCCCTTATTTGACAGGCCCTAGTGAAAAACTGTTTTTT. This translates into CASSPYLTGPSEKLFF.

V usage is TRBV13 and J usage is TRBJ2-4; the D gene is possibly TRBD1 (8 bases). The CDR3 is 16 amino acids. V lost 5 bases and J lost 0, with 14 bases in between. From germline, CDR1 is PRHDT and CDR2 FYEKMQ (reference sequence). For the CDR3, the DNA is TGTGCCAGCAGCGGACAGGGAGGGCAAGCCAAAAACATTCAGTACTTC. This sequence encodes CASSGQGGQAKNIQYF.

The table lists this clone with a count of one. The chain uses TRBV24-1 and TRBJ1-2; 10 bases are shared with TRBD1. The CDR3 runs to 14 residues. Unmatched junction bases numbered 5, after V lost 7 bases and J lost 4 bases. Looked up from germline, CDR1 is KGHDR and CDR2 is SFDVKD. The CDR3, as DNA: TGTGCCACCAGCCCCGGGACAGGGGCCTATGGCTACACCTTC. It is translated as CATSPGTGAYGYTF.

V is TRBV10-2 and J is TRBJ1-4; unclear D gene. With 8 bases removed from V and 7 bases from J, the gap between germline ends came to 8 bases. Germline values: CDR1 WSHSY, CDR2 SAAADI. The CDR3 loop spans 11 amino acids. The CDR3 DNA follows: TGCGCCAGCGGTACGCGTGAAAAACTGTTTTTT. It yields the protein CASGTREKLFF.

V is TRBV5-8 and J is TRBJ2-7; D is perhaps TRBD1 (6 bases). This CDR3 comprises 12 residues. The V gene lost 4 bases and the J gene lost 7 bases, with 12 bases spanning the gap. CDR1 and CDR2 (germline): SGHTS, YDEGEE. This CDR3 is CASSPRGWEQYF. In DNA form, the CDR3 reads TGTGCCAGCAGCCCCAGGGGATGGGAGCAGTACTTC.

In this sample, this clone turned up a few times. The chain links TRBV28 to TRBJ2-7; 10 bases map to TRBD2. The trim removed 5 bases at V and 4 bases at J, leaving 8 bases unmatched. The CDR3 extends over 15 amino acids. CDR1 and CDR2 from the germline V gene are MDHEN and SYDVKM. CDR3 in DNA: TGTGCCAGCAGTCCAAGCGGGAGGGAGACATACGAGCAGTACTTC. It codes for CASSPSGRETYEQYF.

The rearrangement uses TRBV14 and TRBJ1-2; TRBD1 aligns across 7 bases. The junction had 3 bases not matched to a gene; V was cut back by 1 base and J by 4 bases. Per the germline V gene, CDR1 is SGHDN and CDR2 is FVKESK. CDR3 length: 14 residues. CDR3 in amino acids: CASSQGDSSYGYTF. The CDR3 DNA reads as TGTGCCAGCAGCCAAGGGGACAGTTCCTATGGCTACACCTTC.

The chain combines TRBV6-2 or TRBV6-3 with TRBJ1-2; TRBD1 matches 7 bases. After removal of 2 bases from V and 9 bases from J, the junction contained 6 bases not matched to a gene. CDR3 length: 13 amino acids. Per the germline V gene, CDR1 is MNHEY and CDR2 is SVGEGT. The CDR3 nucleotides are TGTGCCAGCAGTTACCAGGACAGGCTAAGCTACACCTTC. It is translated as CASSYQDRLSYTF.

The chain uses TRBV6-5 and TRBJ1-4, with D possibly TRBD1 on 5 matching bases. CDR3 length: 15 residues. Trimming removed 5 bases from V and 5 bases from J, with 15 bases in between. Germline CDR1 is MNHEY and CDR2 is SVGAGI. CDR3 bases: TGTGCCAGCAGTAATTCCGGGACTCCCAATGAAAAACTGTTTTTT. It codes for CASSNSGTPNEKLFF.

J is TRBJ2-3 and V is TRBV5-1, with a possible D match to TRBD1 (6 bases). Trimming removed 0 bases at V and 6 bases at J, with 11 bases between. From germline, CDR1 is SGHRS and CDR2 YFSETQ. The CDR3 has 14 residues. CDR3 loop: CASSLAAGDDTQYF. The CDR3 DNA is TGCGCCAGCAGCTTGGCGGCAGGGGATGATACGCAGTATTTT.

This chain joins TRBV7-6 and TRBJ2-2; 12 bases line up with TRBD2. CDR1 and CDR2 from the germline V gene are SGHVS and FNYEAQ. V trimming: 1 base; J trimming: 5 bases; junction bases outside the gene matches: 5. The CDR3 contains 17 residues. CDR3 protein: CASSLGLAGGPTGELFF. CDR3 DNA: TGTGCCAGCAGCTTAGGGCTAGCGGGAGGGCCGACCGGGGAGCTGTTTTTT. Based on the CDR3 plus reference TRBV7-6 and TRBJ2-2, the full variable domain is GAGVSQSPRYKVTKRGQDVALRCDPISGHVSLYWYRQALGQGPEFLTYFNYEAQQDKSGLPNDRFSAERPEGSISTLTIQRTEQRDSAMYRCASSLGLAGGPTGELFFGEGSRLTVL.

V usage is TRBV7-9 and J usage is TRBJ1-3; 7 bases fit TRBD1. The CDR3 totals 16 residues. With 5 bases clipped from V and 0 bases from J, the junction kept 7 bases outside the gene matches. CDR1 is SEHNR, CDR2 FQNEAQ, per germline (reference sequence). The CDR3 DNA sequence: TGTGCCAGCAGCCCAACAGGGGCCCTCTCTGGAAACACCATATATTTT. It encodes CASSPTGALSGNTIYF.

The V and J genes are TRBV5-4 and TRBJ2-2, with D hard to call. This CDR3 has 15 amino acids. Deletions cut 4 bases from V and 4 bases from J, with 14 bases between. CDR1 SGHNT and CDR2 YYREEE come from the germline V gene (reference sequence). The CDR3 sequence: CASSPRQASTGELFF. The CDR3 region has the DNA TGTGCCAGCAGCCCGCGTCAGGCGAGCACCGGGGAGCTGTTTTTT. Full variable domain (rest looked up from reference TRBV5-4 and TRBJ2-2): ETGVTQSPTHLIKTRGQQVTLRCSSQSGHNTVSWYQQALGQGPQFIFQYYREEENGRGNFPPRFSGLQFPNYSSELNVNALELDDSALYLCASSPRQASTGELFFGEGSRLTVL.

CDR3 region: CASSGGQETYGYTF. The CDR3 DNA reads as TGTGCCAGTAGTGGGGGACAGGAAACGTATGGCTACACCTTC. The V and J genes are TRBV19 and TRBJ1-2, with 8 bases identical to TRBD1. This CDR3 spans 14 amino acids. Germline V gives CDR1 LNHDA, CDR2 SQIVND (reference sequence). J was trimmed by 5 bases and V by 5 bases; bases with no gene match: 7.

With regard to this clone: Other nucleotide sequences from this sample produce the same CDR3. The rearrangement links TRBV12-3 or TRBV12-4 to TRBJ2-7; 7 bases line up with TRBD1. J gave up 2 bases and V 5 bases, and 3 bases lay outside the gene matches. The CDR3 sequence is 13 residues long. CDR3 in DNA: TGTGCCAGCAGTCCTGGACAGGCCTACGAGCAGTACTTC. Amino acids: CASSPGQAYEQYF.

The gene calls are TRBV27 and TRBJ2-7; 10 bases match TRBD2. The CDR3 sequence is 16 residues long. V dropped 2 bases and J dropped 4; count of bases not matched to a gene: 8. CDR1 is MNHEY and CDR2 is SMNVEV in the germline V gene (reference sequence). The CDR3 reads CASSLGSSGSPYEQYF. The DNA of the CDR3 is TGTGCCAGCAGTTTAGGGTCTAGCGGGAGCCCTTACGAGCAGTACTTC.

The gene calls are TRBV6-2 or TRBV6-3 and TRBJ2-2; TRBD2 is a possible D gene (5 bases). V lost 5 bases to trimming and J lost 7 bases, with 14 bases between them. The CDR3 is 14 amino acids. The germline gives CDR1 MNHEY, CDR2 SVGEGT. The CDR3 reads CASSRPGIGGELFF. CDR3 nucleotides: TGTGCCAGCAGTCGTCCGGGGATCGGCGGGGAGCTGTTTTTT.

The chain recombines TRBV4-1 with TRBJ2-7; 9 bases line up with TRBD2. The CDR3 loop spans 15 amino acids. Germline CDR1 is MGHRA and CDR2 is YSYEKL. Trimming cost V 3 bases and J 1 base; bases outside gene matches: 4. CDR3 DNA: TGCGCCAGCAGCCAGAGACTAGCGGCGTCCTACGAGCAGTACTTC. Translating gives CASSQRLAASYEQYF.

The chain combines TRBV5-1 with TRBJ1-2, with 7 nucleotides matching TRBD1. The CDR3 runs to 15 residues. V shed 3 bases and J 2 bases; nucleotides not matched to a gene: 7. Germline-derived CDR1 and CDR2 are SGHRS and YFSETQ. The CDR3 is CASSSQTGSNYGYTF. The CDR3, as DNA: TGCGCCAGCAGCTCCCAGACAGGGTCAAACTATGGCTACACCTTC.

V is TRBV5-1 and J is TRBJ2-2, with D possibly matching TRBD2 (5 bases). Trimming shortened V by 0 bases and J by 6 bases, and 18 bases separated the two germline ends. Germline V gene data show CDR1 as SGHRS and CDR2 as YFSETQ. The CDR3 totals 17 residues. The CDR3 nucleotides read TGCGCCAGCAGCTTGGGGAATCTAGCAATCATCCCCGGGGAGCTGTTTTTT. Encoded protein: CASSLGNLAIIPGELFF.

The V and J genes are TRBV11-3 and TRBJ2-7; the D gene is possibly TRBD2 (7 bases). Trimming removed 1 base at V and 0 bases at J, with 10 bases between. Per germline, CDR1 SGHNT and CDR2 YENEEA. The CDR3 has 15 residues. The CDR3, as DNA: TGTGCCAGCAGCTTAGCGGGGGGCCTCTCCTACGAGCAGTACTTC. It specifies CASSLAGGLSYEQYF.

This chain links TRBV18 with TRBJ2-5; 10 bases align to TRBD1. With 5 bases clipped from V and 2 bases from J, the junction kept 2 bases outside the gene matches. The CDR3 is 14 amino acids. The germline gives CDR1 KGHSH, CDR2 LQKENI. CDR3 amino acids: CASSSGQGQETQYF. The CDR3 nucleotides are TGTGCCAGCTCATCGGGACAGGGGCAAGAGACCCAGTACTTC.

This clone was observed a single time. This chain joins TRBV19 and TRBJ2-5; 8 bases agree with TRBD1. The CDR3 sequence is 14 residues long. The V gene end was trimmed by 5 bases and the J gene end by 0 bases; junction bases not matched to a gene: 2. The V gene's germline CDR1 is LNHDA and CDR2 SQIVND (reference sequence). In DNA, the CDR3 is TGTGCCAGTAGTGGGGACAGGTACCAAGAGACCCAGTACTTC. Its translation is CASSGDRYQETQYF.

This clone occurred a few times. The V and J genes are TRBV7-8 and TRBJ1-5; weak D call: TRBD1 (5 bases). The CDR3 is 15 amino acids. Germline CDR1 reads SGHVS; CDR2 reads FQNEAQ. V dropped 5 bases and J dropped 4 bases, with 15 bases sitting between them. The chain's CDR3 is CASSKTREGNQPQHF. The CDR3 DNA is TGTGCCAGCAGCAAAACCAGGGAGGGGAATCAGCCCCAGCATTTT.

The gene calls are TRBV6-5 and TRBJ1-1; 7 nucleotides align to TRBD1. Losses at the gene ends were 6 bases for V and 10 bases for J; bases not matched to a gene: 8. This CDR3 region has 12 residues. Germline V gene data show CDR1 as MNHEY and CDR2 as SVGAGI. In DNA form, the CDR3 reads TGTGCCAGCAGACCTTCGACAGGGATAGCTTTCTTT. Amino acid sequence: CASRPSTGIAFF.

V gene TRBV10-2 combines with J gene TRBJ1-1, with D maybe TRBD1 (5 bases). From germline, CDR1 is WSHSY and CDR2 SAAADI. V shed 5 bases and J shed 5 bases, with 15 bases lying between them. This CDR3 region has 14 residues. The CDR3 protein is CASSYTVGGTEAFF. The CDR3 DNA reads TGCGCCAGCAGTTATACAGTGGGGGGGACTGAAGCTTTCTTT.

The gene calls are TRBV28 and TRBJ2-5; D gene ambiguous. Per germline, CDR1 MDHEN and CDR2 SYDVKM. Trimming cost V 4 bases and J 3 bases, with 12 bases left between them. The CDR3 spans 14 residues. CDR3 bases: TGTGCCAGCAGTTCTCAGGTCCGAAAAGAGACCCAGTACTTC. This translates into CASSSQVRKETQYF.